This T cell receptor beta chain was found in a study of T cell responses to AZD1222 COVID-19 vaccine. Findings and caveats of the study: Unmutated variant regions reportedly attract nearly half of all spike-specific TCRs. The donor group comprised mostly white British people and more females; the analysis possibly underestimated clonal diversity.

Notes on this clone: Its matching antigen is unknown.

TCRdb keeps only in-frame clones here, not all; method: immunoSEQ multiplex PCR. Among roughly 200,000 clones listed, roughly nine tenths were seen once. The V end lost 8 bases, the J end lost 5 bases, and 12 bases lay between the germline ends. The CDR3 runs to 12 residues. Germline V gives CDR1 SNHLY, CDR2 FYNNEI. This chain links TRBV2 with TRBJ2-5; D gene ambiguous. The source is an adult who received the AZD1222 COVID-19 vaccine. The sample was peripheral blood, taken 28 days after the second AZD1222 dose. As DNA, the CDR3 is TGTGCCAGCGGTCTATTTCGGGAGACCCAGTACTTC. The encoded protein is CASGLFRETQYF.